This T cell receptor beta chain was recovered during a study of breast tumors, draining lymph nodes, adjacent tissues. Points from the study as a whole: Compared with lymph nodes, tumors were less diverse; compared with nontumor tissue, more. Tumor and nontumor repertoires were significantly more similar in luminal-like than in basal-like breast cancer. Data only fit, rather than demonstrated, lymph node origin of most tumor T cells.

Breast cancer patients provided tissue from their axillary draining lymph nodes. Via MiXCR, TCRdb re-called the multiplex PCR reads, giving one row per CDR3 protein. The sample lists 150,000 or so distinct CDR3 sequences; roughly a third were seen once. This clonotype was seen only a few times. Its specificity is unknown. This TCR was sampled from a female donor with breast cancer. Some clones in this sample may be carry-over from other donors' samples. Specimen: axillary lymph node tissue.

CDR3 residues: CASSLGVQGKQYF. The CDR3 DNA reads TGTGCCAGCAGCTTGGGGGTGCAGGGGAAGCAGTACTTC. The chain carries TRBV5-6 and TRBJ2-7; maybe TRBD1 (6 bases). The CDR3 length is 13 residues. The V end was cut by 0 bases, the J end by 8 bases, with 12 bases between. Per the germline V gene, CDR1 is SGHDT and CDR2 is YYEEEE.